Listed below are T cell receptor beta chains from one sample, sequenced in a study of cytomegalovirus exposure and HLA in healthy donors. TCRdb's copy holds only in-frame clones and misses some; the assay was immunoSEQ multiplex PCR. The sample holds about 140,000 clones; about 80% are singletons and the top ten take around 1.9%. The sequenced material came from PBMCs. Receptors originate from a woman aged 40 to 49 in good health and CMV-seronegative. CDR3s leave out the opening cysteine and the closing phenylalanine or tryptophan. A D gene is named only where the DNA matches it firmly. Only part of the rows carry a size: once, few, many, or a class if the clone is expanded.

TRBV6-5	TRBJ2-1	-	TRBD1	ASSVGTGGINEQF
TRBV7-2	TRBJ2-6	-	TRBD1	ASSFMTGVEGGANVLT
TRBV7-2	TRBJ2-1	-	-	ASSLGVAEYPRRNEQF
TRBV4-3	TRBJ1-2	-	-	ASSRQAASNYGYT
TRBV9	TRBJ2-7	-	-	ASSVGWGRGLEQY
TRBV4-3	TRBJ2-1	few	-	ASSQQGAYNEQF
TRBV9	TRBJ2-2	-	TRBD1	ASSVARIDRETTGELF
TRBV7-6	TRBJ2-7	-	-	ASSFSGSGYEQY
TRBV7-9	TRBJ2-1	-	TRBD1	ASSWTGVEQF
TRBV13	TRBJ1-3	-	-	ASSLGTTGNTIY
TRBV20-1	TRBJ2-1	few	TRBD1	SAWDRVIQF
TRBV5-1	TRBJ2-2	-	TRBD2	ASSSVGLAATGELF
TRBV9	TRBJ1-2	once	-	ASSVGGGNYGYT
TRBV29-1	TRBJ2-1	once	TRBD1	SVERRQGDSYNEQF
TRBV6-6	TRBJ2-2	-	-	ASSYGPDSINGELF
TRBV6-5	TRBJ1-1	-	-	ASSYLAGAPTEAF
TRBV9	TRBJ2-1	once	-	ASSVSGVSYNEQL
TRBV4-3	TRBJ2-7	-	TRBD2	ASSQGILWRENPSYEQY
TRBV11-3	TRBJ2-3	-	TRBD2	ASSLFPAGEGTDTQY
TRBV30	TRBJ2-5	-	TRBD1	AWDRDRVQGETQY
TRBV20-1	TRBJ2-7	-	-	SAPRYYEQY
TRBV6-4	TRBJ1-5	-	-	ASSEPVGNQPQH
TRBV5-6	TRBJ2-6	-	-	ASSLWAAGANVLT
TRBV4-1	TRBJ2-1	-	-	ASSQVLYNEQF
TRBV6-6	TRBJ2-7	-	-	ASSYSSTSYEQY
TRBV18	TRBJ2-4	-	-	ASSATGDIQY
TRBV7-2	TRBJ2-2	-	-	ASSLFTTNTGELF
TRBV30	TRBJ1-1	-	-	AWSVFRKMNTEAF
TRBV5-8	TRBJ1-1	-	TRBD1	ASSLYITGGTEAF
TRBV27	TRBJ2-7	-	TRBD2	ASSLLRTSGHYEQY
TRBV5-1	TRBJ1-1	-	-	ASSLTGRNTEAF
TRBV27	TRBJ1-4	-	TRBD1	ASRRGQKNEKLF
TRBV5-4	TRBJ2-7	-	TRBD1	ASSPTGASYEQY
TRBV19	TRBJ2-1	-	TRBD2	ASTLLAGGYEQF
TRBV10-3	TRBJ2-3	few	TRBD2	AISERAGPDTQY
TRBV9	TRBJ1-1	-	-	ASSVAGGVWGIAEAF
TRBV28	TRBJ1-2	few	TRBD1	ASSPTGRYGYT
TRBV28	TRBJ2-3	-	-	ASSLGLTRGPTDTQY
TRBV25-1	TRBJ1-2	-	-	ASRGSYGYT
TRBV9	TRBJ1-1	-	-	ASSVGLLGAEAF
TRBV27	TRBJ1-1	-	-	ASGTHTGTEAF
TRBV4-3	TRBJ1-2	-	TRBD1	ASSQILFDGQADYGYT
TRBV28	TRBJ1-5	-	-	AHGGFISNQPQH
TRBV7-8	TRBJ1-2	-	-	ASSLGFSVGSGLDYGYT